This TCR beta chain was captured by sequencing in a study of graft-versus-host responses after intestinal transplantation. Looking at the study overall: Recipients obtained multivisceral, liver-intestinal, or isolated intestinal transplants.

Profiling relied on immunoSEQ multiplex PCR, and the TCRdb table lists in-frame clones only, not all of them. This table has some 64,000 clones, around nine tenths appearing once. Study-wide findings and caveats: Recipient marrow showed GvH clones, some seen first in ileum or blood.

With respect to this clone: No antigen is known for it.

Germline V lookup: CDR1 PRHDT, CDR2 FYEKMQ (reference sequence). Trimming took 5 bases from V and 6 from J; bases not matched to a gene: 3. The CDR3 runs to 14 residues. V and J are TRBV13 and TRBJ2-1; 11 bases agree with TRBD2. This material consisted of unstimulated CD8+ T cells sorted from spleen or lymph node cells, taken before transplant. This receptor was obtained from a human donor who was the organ donor for an intestinal transplant. The DNA of the CDR3 is TGTGCCAGCAGCCGTACTAGCGGGAGCAATGAGCAGTTCTTC. Translated, it gives CASSRTSGSNEQFF.